Listed here are 11 T cell receptor beta chains from one sample, sequenced in a study of T cells after yellow fever vaccination (dated by TCRdb to the late 2010s). Library construction relied on 5' RACE. Sequencing instrument: Illumina HiSeq 2500. TCRdb reanalyzed the raw reads on its own, using fastp at Q25 for trimming and MiXCR for clone calling, and kept in-frame beta chains. Entries are consolidated by CDR3 protein sequence, retaining the most common genes and DNA. Recorded for this sample are about 580,000 distinct CDR3 sequences; roughly a sixth of them occurred a single time. Around 16% of the sample is taken by the ten largest. This specimen's treatment or condition label, interpreted: live attenuated yellow fever vaccine strain. The specimen was PBMCs, collected 5 days after the first yellow fever vaccination. The receptors here all came from a man between 18 and 35 years old who received the YFV17D yellow fever vaccine.

The genes are TRBV28 and TRBJ2-7, with D possibly TRBD1 on 6 matching bases. The CDR3 has 15 amino acids. The germline V gene has CDR1 MDHEN and CDR2 SYDVKM. Trimming removed 4 bases at V and 3 bases at J, with 16 bases between. CDR3 nucleotide sequence: TGTGCCAGCAGTTCCCCCAGGAGCAGGGGCTACGAGCAGTACGTC. As protein: CASSSPRSRGYEQYV.

V usage is TRBV4-3 and J usage is TRBJ2-3; 7 positions match TRBD1. V was pared by 0 bases and J by 5 bases, with 8 bases of the junction left unmatched. The CDR3 loop spans 16 amino acids. Germline V lookup: CDR1 LGHNA, CDR2 YSLEER. CDR3 nucleotides: TGCGCCAGCAGCCAAGAAGGGCGAGGGGGCCTAGATACGCAGTATTTT. Protein product: CASSQEGRGGLDTQYF.

The CDR3 sequence: CASRPDRQWLAGGNITSTDTQYF. The CDR3 nucleotides read TGTGCCAGCAGACCAGACAGGCAGTGGCTAGCGGGGGGCAACATTACTAGCACAGATACGCAGTATTTT. The chain joins TRBV14 to TRBJ2-3, with 11 bases that match TRBD2. Germline values: CDR1 SGHDN, CDR2 FVKESK. J gave up 0 bases and V 6 bases, and 26 bases lay outside the gene matches. There are 23 residues in the CDR3.

Only a few counts were recorded for this clonotype. The J gene is TRBJ2-2, the V gene TRBV7-9, with TRBD1 matching over 8 bases. Looked up from germline, CDR1 is SEHNR and CDR2 is FQNEAQ (reference sequence). This CDR3 has 16 amino acids. J was trimmed by 0 bases and V by 5 bases; bases with no gene match: 5. In nucleotides, the CDR3 is TGTGCCAGCAGCCGTTGGACAGGGACGAACACCGGGGAGCTGTTTTTT. Its translation is CASSRWTGTNTGELFF.

This clonotype has a count of ten or more. The chain recombines TRBV20-1 with TRBJ2-7, with 9 bases that match TRBD2. Germline CDR1 reads DFQATT; CDR2 reads SNEGSKA (reference sequence). V shed 0 bases and J 2 bases; nucleotides not matched to a gene: 5. This CDR3 is 15 amino acids long. CDR3 in amino acids: CSAREIAGAAYEQYV. The CDR3 DNA sequence: TGCAGTGCTAGAGAGATAGCGGGGGCTGCCTACGAGCAGTACGTC.

The V call is TRBV20-1, the J call TRBJ2-5; D is undetermined. Germline values: CDR1 DFQATT, CDR2 SNEGSKA (reference sequence). Trimming stripped 3 bases from V and 2 bases from J, with 16 bases between. The CDR3 loop spans 15 amino acids. In nucleotides, the CDR3 is TGCAGTGCTAGGACATGGGCTAGTCGGCAAGAGACCCAGTACTTC. Protein: CSARTWASRQETQYF.

This clonotype was observed a handful of times. This chain links TRBV6-2 or TRBV6-3 with TRBJ2-2, with TRBD1 matching 7 bases. This CDR3 is 15 amino acids long. V was pared by 7 bases and J by 3 bases, with 8 bases of the junction left unmatched. CDR1 is MNHEY, CDR2 SVGEGT, per germline. As DNA, the CDR3 is TGTGCCAGCACCTTCTGGGACAGCGACACCGGGGAGCTGTTTTTT. This sequence encodes CASTFWDSDTGELFF.

There are a few counts of this clonotype. The genes are TRBV12-3 or TRBV12-4 and TRBJ2-7; 10 bases align to TRBD1. This CDR3 is 14 amino acids long. The J segment lost 6 bases and the V segment lost 4 bases, leaving 6 bases of the junction unmatched. In DNA, the CDR3 is TGTGCCAGCAGTTGGGACAGGGGAGACTTCGAGCAGTACTTC. Translated: CASSWDRGDFEQYF.

This chain links TRBV7-2 with TRBJ2-5, with TRBD1 as a possible D gene (6 bases). V lost 6 bases and J 7 bases, leaving 21 bases between the germline ends. Germline loops: CDR1 SGHTA, CDR2 FQGNSA. This CDR3 is 15 amino acids long. Written as DNA, the CDR3 is TGTGCCAGCAGTCCACGTTTAGGGGGAGTCGGGACCCAGTACTTC. Its translation is CASSPRLGGVGTQYF. The variable domain in full, with the rest retrieved from reference TRBV7-2 and TRBJ2-5, is GAGVSQSPSNKVTEKGKDVELRCDPISGHTALYWYRQSLGQGLEFLIYFQGNSAPDKSGLPSDRFSAERTGGSVSTLTIQRTQQEDSAVYLCASSPRLGGVGTQYFGPGTRLLVL.

This clonotype was seen many times. CDR3 region: CASSKESISGGNTDTQYF. Here the CDR3 DNA reads TGTGCCAGCAGCAAAGAGTCGATTAGCGGGGGGAACACAGATACGCAGTATTTT. V usage is TRBV21-1 and J usage is TRBJ2-3; the table gives TRBD2 as D, unverified against the DNA. TRBV21-1 is a pseudogene locus. This CDR3 comprises 18 residues.

In nucleotides, the CDR3 is TGTGCCAGCAGGTGTGGGGACCTGGCTCCCTCCTACGAGCAGTACGTC. Amino acid sequence: CASRCGDLAPSYEQYV. The chain couples TRBV14 to TRBJ2-7; D assignment may be TRBD1 or TRBD2 (5 bases each). V lost 6 bases, J lost 0 bases, and 18 bases lay in between. This CDR3 contains 16 residues. The germline V gene has CDR1 SGHDN and CDR2 FVKESK.